This section outlines one T cell receptor beta chain sequence together with its context. Enrollment of patients from Seattle took place during active infection, with longitudinal follow-up. This sample was included in a study of blood T cell repertoires in COVID-19. Repertoires were generated with immunoSEQ multiplex PCR, while TCRdb's copy carries only in-frame clones and drops some. The sample carries about 200,000 clones, 75% to 85% recorded once. The source of this sequence is a woman in her seventies with COVID-19, enrolled during active disease. Source material: peripheral blood.

The DNA of the CDR3 is TGCGCCAGCAGCTTGGATCAAGCTCTAAACTATGGCTACACCTTC. This codes for CASSLDQALNYGYTF. The genes are TRBV5-1 and TRBJ1-2; D uncertain. The CDR3 is 15 amino acids. In germline, CDR1 is SGHRS, CDR2 YFSETQ. Trimming shortened V by 0 bases and J by 2 bases, and 11 bases separated the two germline ends. Full variable domain (remainder filled in from reference TRBV5-1 and TRBJ1-2): KAGVTQTPRYLIKTRGQQVTLSCSPISGHRSVSWYQQTPGQGLQFLFEYFSETQRNKGNFPGRFSGRQFSNSRSEMNVSTLELGDSALYLCASSLDQALNYGYTFGSGTRLTVV.